Listed below are T cell receptor beta chains from one sample, sequenced in a study of T-cell reconstitution after alpha-beta-depleted transplantation in children. TCRdb re-derived calls from the PCR reads in MiXCR, one entry per CDR3 protein. Of about 360,000 distinct CDR3 sequences in the sample, about an eighth were seen once. This specimen consisted of PBMCs, obtained from the stem cell graft. The receptors stem from a human donor who donated a stem cell graft to a child with Fanconi anemia. The CDR3 runs from the conserved cysteine through the conserved F or W. The order of the fields is V gene, J gene, CDR3 protein.

>TRBV27|TRBJ1-5
CASSLGSGASQPQHF
>TRBV20-1|TRBJ1-4
CSATEDGGPNEKLFF
>TRBV4-2|TRBJ1-2
CASSQGGTNYGYTF
>TRBV5-1|TRBJ1-2
CASSLGTALGGYTF
>TRBV5-1|TRBJ1-1
CASSGAGHRNTEAFF
>TRBV20-1|TRBJ2-2
CSAGSRTRRNTGELFF
>TRBV12-3/TRBV12-4|TRBJ2-6
CASSLNSGANVLTF
>TRBV20-1|TRBJ2-4
CSARDIGWGPWDIQYF
>TRBV6-5|TRBJ1-2
CASSYSTPGRNGYTF
>TRBV7-6|TRBJ2-1
CASSYGTGEGEQFF
>TRBV14|TRBJ1-6
CASSESENSPLHF
>TRBV6-1|TRBJ1-1
CASSFIKGKTEAFF
>TRBV10-3|TRBJ2-2
CAIRTSSLRTNTGELFF
>TRBV12-3/TRBV12-4|TRBJ2-5
CASSFKETQYF
>TRBV10-3|TRBJ1-2
CAISLWVLYGYTF
>TRBV6-2/TRBV6-3|TRBJ1-1
CASSYVAMNTEAFF
>TRBV6-5|TRBJ1-5
CASSPFLDYNQPQHF
>TRBV10-2|TRBJ2-5
CASRRGRQSGETQYF
>TRBV19|TRBJ1-1
CASSINLMNTEAFF
>TRBV27|TRBJ2-7
CASSLWSAPGGQYF
>TRBV20-1|TRBJ2-7
CSAAKQAYEQYF
>TRBV5-6|TRBJ1-1
CASSRIRDGNTEAFF
>TRBV20-1|TRBJ2-6
CSASNRDYSSGANVLTF
>TRBV5-1|TRBJ1-2
CASSLTPRGPYGYTF
>TRBV6-1|TRBJ1-1
CASSEVGQANTEAFF
>TRBV5-1|TRBJ2-2
CASSHGRGQVLTGELFF
>TRBV30|TRBJ1-1
CAWSAGLNTEAFF